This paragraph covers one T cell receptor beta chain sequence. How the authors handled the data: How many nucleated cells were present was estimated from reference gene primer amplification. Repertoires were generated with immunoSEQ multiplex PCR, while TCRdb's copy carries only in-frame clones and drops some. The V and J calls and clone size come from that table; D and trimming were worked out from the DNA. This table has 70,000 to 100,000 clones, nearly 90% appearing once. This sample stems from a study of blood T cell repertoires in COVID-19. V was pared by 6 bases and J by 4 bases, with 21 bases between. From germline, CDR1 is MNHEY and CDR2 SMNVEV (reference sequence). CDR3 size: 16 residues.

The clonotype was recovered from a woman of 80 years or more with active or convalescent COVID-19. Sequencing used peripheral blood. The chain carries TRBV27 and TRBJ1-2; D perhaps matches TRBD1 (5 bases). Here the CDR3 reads CASRPGPAGLPYGYTF. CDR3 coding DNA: TGTGCCAGCAGACCAGGGCCCGCAGGGCTCCCCTATGGCTACACCTTC.